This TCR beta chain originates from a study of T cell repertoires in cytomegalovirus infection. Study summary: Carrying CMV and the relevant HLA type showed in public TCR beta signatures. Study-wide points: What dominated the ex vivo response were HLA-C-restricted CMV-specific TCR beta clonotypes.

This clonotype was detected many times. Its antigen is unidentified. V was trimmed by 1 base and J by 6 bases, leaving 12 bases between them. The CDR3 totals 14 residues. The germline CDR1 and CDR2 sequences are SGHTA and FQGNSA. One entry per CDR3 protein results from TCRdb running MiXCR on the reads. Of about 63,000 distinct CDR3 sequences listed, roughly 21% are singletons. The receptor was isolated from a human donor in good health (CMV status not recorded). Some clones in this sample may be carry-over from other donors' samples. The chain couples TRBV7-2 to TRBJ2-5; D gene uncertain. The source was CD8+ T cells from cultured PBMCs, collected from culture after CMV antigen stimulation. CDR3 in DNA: TGTGCCAGCAGCTTAGATCCCTCTCGGCAGACCCAGTACTTC. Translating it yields CASSLDPSRQTQYF.